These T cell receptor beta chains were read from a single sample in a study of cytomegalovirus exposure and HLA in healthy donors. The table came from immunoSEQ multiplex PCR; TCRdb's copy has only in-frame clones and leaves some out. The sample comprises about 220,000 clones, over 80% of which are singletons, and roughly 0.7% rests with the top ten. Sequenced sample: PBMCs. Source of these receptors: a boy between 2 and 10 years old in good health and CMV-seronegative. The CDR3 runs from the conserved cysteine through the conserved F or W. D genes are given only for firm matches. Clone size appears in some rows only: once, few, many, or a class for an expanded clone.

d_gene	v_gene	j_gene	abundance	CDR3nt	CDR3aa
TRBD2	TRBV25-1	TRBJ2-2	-	TGTGCCAGCAGTGAACTCCGACTAGCGGGGGGGCCCGGGGAGCTGTTTTTT	CASSELRLAGGPGELFF
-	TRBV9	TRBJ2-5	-	TGTGCCAGCAGCGTTGGGGGCTCGGAGACCCAGTACTTC	CASSVGGSETQYF
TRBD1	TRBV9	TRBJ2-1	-	TGTGCCAGCAGCGAGACAGGGGGCTCCTACAATGAGCAGTTCTTC	CASSETGGSYNEQFF
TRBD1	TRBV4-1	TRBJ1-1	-	TGCGCCAGCAGCCAGCTCACAGGGGTTGAAGCTTTCTTT	CASSQLTGVEAFF
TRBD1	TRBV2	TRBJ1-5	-	TGTGCCAGCAGTGAGGCTCTCAGGGGGCTAGGACAGCCCCAGCATTTT	CASSEALRGLGQPQHF
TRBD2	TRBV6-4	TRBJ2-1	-	TGTGCCAGCATTCCAGCGGGAGGGTGCTACAATGAGCAGTTCTTC	CASIPAGGCYNEQFF
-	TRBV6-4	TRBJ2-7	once	TGTGCCAGCAGTGACGGGGCGGGACTCGAGCAGTACTTC	CASSDGAGLEQYF
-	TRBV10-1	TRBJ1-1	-	TGCGCCAGCAGTGAGTCTCTAGGCATGAACACTGAAGCTTTCTTT	CASSESLGMNTEAFF
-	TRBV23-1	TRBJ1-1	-	TGCGCCAGCAGTCAATCGCACCCCCGAACAGGGTTTAGTACTGAAGCTTTCTTT	CASSQSHPRTGFSTEAFF
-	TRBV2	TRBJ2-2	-	TGTGCCAGCAGGGAGACTATTAACACCGGGGAGCTGTTTTTT	CASRETINTGELFF
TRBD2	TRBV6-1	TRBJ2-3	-	TGTGCCAGCAGTGTCTCCCCTTTAGCGGGGTCAGATACGCAGTATTTT	CASSVSPLAGSDTQYF
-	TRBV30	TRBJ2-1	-	TGTGCCTGGATTTCATGGGCGGACAGCTCCTACAATGAGCAGTTCTTC	CAWISWADSSYNEQFF
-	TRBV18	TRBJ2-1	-	TGTGCCAGCCCGCGGCCCGATTTTGGCAATGAGCAGTTCTTC	CASPRPDFGNEQFF
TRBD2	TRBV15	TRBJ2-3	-	TGTGCCACCAGCAGAGGGGATGTAGCGGGGGTGAGCACAGATACGCAGTATTTT	CATSRGDVAGVSTDTQYF
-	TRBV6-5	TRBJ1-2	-	TGTGCCAGCAGTTCTCAGGTCTATGGCTACACCTTC	CASSSQVYGYTF
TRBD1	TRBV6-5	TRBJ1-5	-	TGTGCCAGCAACCTACGACAGGGTCAGCCCCAGCATTTT	CASNLRQGQPQHF
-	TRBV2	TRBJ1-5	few	TGTGCCAGCAGTGACGCCAGGGTTAGCAATCAGCCCCAGCATTTT	CASSDARVSNQPQHF
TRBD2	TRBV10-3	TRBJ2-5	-	TGTGCCATCAGCGCGGGACTAGCGGGAAAAGAGACCCAGTACTTC	CAISAGLAGKETQYF
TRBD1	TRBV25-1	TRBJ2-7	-	TGTGCCAGCAGATCGGACAGGGGCCCCTACGAGCAGTACTTC	CASRSDRGPYEQYF
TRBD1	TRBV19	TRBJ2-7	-	TGTGCCAGTAGTATAGCAGGGGGCCCCTACTACGAGCAGTACTTC	CASSIAGGPYYEQYF
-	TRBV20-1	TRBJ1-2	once	TGCAGTGCTTCCGGGACAATCGGCTACACCTTC	CSASGTIGYTF
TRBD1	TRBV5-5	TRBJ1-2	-	TGTGCCAGCAGCCCAGGACAGGGAAACTATGGCTACACCTTC	CASSPGQGNYGYTF
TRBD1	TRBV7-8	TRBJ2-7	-	TGTGCCAGCAGCGTGACAGGGGTCTCCTACGAGCAGTACTTC	CASSVTGVSYEQYF
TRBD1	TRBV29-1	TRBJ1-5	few	TGCAGCGTTAGCGGGACAGGGGGCGGACCCCAGCATTTT	CSVSGTGGGPQHF
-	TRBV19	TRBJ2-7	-	TGTGCCAGTAGTGAATCTCTCGCTAGCACCCACGAGCAGTACTTC	CASSESLASTHEQYF
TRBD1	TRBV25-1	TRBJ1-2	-	TGTGCCAGCAGTGAACCAGGGGGCTATTTTGGCTACACCTTC	CASSEPGGYFGYTF
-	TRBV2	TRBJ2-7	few	TGTGCCAGCAGTGATGTAGCGGCGTTTTACGAGCAGTACTTC	CASSDVAAFYEQYF
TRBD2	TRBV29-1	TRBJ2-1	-	TGCAGCGTTGAAGGAGATGGGAGGGGTAAGTGGTTCTTC	CSVEGDGRGKWFF
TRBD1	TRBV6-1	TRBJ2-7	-	TGTGCCAGCATCCTGGACAGGGGACAACTCTACGAGCAGTACTTC	CASILDRGQLYEQYF
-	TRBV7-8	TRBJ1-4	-	TGTGCCAGTCTCGGAACTAATGAAAAACTGTTTTTT	CASLGTNEKLFF
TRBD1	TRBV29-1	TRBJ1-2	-	TGCAGCGTTGAAGGCGGACAGGGTATCGATGGCTACACCTTC	CSVEGGQGIDGYTF
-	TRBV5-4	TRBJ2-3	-	TGTGCCAGCAGCTTTGTTGGCCAGGAGGTCACAGATACGCAGTATTTT	CASSFVGQEVTDTQYF
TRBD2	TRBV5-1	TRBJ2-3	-	TGCGCCAGCAGCCAGAGCGGGAGGAATGGGGATGCGCAGTATTTT	CASSQSGRNGDAQYF
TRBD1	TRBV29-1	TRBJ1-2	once	TGCAGCGCCCGACAGGGTATGGACTATGGCTACACCTTC	CSARQGMDYGYTF
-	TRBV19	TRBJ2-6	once	TGTGCGACGGGAACCGACTCTGGGGCCAACGTCCTGACTTTC	CATGTDSGANVLTF
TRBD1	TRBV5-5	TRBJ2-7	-	TGTGCCAGCAGCTCCTCCGCCGGGACAGCCTACGAGCAGTACTTC	CASSSSAGTAYEQYF
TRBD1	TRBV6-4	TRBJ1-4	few	TGTGCCAGCAGTGGAAACTCCGGGACAGGCGAAAAACTGTTTTTT	CASSGNSGTGEKLFF
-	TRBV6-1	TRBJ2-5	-	TGTGCCAGCAGGGAGGGGGGAGGGGTTCGGGCCCAGTACTTC	CASREGGGVRAQYF
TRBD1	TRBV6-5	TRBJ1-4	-	TGTGCCAGCAGTGTTAGGACAGGGGATCGAGAAAAACTGTTTTTT	CASSVRTGDREKLFF
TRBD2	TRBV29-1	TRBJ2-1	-	TGCAGCGTCGATGGGACTAGCGGGACAGCCCCCAATGAGCAGTTCTTC	CSVDGTSGTAPNEQFF
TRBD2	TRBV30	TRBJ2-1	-	TGTGCCTGGAGTGGCGAGCGGGACGACAATGAGCAGTTCTTC	CAWSGERDDNEQFF
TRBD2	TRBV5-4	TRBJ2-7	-	TGTGCCAGCAGCTCCCTAGCGGGAGGGGACTACGAGCAGTACTTC	CASSSLAGGDYEQYF
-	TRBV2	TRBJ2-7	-	TGTGCCAGCAGCGAACAGGGCTACGAGCAGTACTTC	CASSEQGYEQYF
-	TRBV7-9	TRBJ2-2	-	TGTGCCAGCAGATCCGGGACAAGAATCACCGGGGAGCTGTTTTTT	CASRSGTRITGELFF
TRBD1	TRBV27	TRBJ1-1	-	TGTGCCTCCCACCCTGACAGGGGTCAAGCTTTCTTT	CASHPDRGQAFF
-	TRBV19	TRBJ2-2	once	TGTGCCAGTAGTATGCAGGGGACCACCGGGGAGCTGTTTTTT	CASSMQGTTGELFF
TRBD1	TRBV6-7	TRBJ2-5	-	TGTGCCAGCAGTTTTCAACCGGGACAGGGGAGGGAGACCCAGTACTTC	CASSFQPGQGRETQYF
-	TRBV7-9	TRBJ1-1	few	TGTGCCAGCAGCTTGGGAGGGGTAACTGAAGCTTTCTTT	CASSLGGVTEAFF
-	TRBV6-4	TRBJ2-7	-	TGTGCCAGCAGTGACGAGTACGAGCAGTACTTC	CASSDEYEQYF
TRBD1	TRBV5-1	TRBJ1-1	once	TGCGCCAGCAGCTTGGGCCAGGGGGCCGCTGAAGCTTTCTTT	CASSLGQGAAEAFF